The 12 T cell receptor beta chains in this list originate from one sample, sequenced in a study of blood T cell repertoires in COVID-19. The protocol was immunoSEQ multiplex PCR, while the TCRdb copy is restricted to in-frame clones and leaves out a portion. The profile shows approximately 480,000 clones, roughly 87% of them singletons. Material: PBMCs or T cells enriched from blood (not recorded which). All receptors derive from a woman aged 18-29 years who had recovered from COVID-19.

The V gene is TRBV5-5, the J gene TRBJ2-3, with TRBD1 matching 8 bases. Germline CDR1 is SGHKS and CDR2 is YYEKEE (reference sequence). The CDR3 is 14 residues long. V lost 4 bases to trimming and J lost 4 bases; unmatched junction nucleotides: 5. The CDR3 DNA follows: TGTGCCAGCAGCCGACAGGGGCGGCCAGATACGCAGTATTTT. It specifies CASSRQGRPDTQYF.

The CDR3 DNA follows: TGTGCCAGCCGGACAGTTTATCAGCCCCAGCATTTT. The encoded protein is CASRTVYQPQHF. The V and J genes are TRBV12-3 or TRBV12-4 and TRBJ1-5, with D possibly being TRBD1 (6 bases). Trimming took off 8 bases at V and 5 bases at J, with 10 bases between the two ends. This CDR3 is 12 amino acids long.

This chain links TRBV4-1 with TRBJ1-2; 8 bases map to TRBD1. Germline V gene sequence: CDR1 MGHRA, CDR2 YSYEKL. The CDR3 runs to 16 residues. Trimming removed 1 base from V and 3 bases from J; junction bases left unmatched: 7. CDR3 sequence (DNA): TGCGCCAGCAGCCAAGCTTTGGACAGGGACGACTATGGCTACACCTTC. Residues: CASSQALDRDDYGYTF.

The chain recombines TRBV6-5 with TRBJ1-1; tentative D call: TRBD1 (6 bases). V lost 10 bases and J 2 bases, leaving 11 bases between the germline ends. Per the germline V gene, CDR1 is MNHEY and CDR2 is SVGAGI. The CDR3 runs to 12 residues. CDR3 protein: CAIGQLNTEAFF. DNA of the CDR3: TGTGCCATCGGACAGCTCAACACTGAAGCTTTCTTT.

V and J are TRBV3-1 (or the pseudogene TRBV3-2) and TRBJ2-5, with 13 bases matching TRBD2. This CDR3 has 16 residues. The V segment lost 2 bases and the J segment 5 bases; nucleotides outside the gene matches: 5. Germline V CDR1 and CDR2: LGHDT, YNNKEL (reference sequence). The DNA of the CDR3 is TGTGCCAGCAGCCAACGGACTAGCGGGGGTGCGGAGACCCAGTACTTC. Its translation is CASSQRTSGGAETQYF.

V is TRBV6-6 and J is TRBJ1-1; possibly TRBD1 for D (6 bases). Germline assignment: CDR1 MNHNY and CDR2 SVGAGI (reference sequence). Between the trimmed V and J ends, which lost 7 bases and 6 bases, there was a span of 15 bases. The CDR3 totals 13 residues. The CDR3 sequence: CASTLQGWAEAFF. In DNA form, the CDR3 reads TGTGCCAGCACCTTACAGGGTTGGGCTGAAGCTTTCTTT.

The J gene is TRBJ1-4, the V gene TRBV28; a weak D match, TRBD1 (6 bases). Germline V CDR1 and CDR2: MDHEN, SYDVKM. The CDR3 is 14 residues long. Trimming removed 4 bases at V and 6 bases at J, with 12 bases between. CDR3 residues: CASSSFRGDEKLFF. The CDR3 DNA is TGTGCCAGCAGTTCTTTCAGGGGCGATGAAAAACTGTTTTTT.

V is TRBV9 and J is TRBJ1-2; D not resolved. With 0 bases removed from V and 8 bases from J, the gap between germline ends came to 8 bases. The germline CDR1 and CDR2 sequences are SGDLS and YYNGEE. The length of the CDR3 is 12 residues. CDR3 residues: CASSVGSAGYTF. The CDR3 DNA reads TGTGCCAGCAGCGTAGGTAGTGCGGGCTACACCTTC.

V usage is TRBV6-6 and J usage is TRBJ1-5; 8 nucleotides line up with TRBD1. Trimming took 6 bases from V and 8 from J; bases not matched to a gene: 3. CDR3 length: 12 residues. Germline V gene sequence: CDR1 MNHNY, CDR2 SVGAGI (reference sequence). In nucleotides, the CDR3 is TGTGCCAGCAGGATACAGGGGGAGCCCCAGCATTTT. It is translated as CASRIQGEPQHF.

This clone was recorded a few times. At the DNA level, this CDR3 is encoded by other sequences in the same sample as well. The chain joins TRBV7-9 to TRBJ1-2; D not certain. Germline values: CDR1 SEHNR, CDR2 FQNEAQ (reference sequence). The length of the CDR3 is 12 residues. The V end was cut by 4 bases, the J end by 6 bases, with 9 bases between. CDR3 bases: TGTGCCAGCAGCTCCTTAGTGGATGGCTACACCTTC. This sequence encodes CASSSLVDGYTF.

This clone was seen once. V and J are TRBV5-1 and TRBJ2-3; TRBD1 aligns across 7 bases. Germline V gene sequence: CDR1 SGHRS, CDR2 YFSETQ. The CDR3 loop spans 14 amino acids. V shed 3 bases and J 5 bases; nucleotides not matched to a gene: 6. The CDR3 DNA follows: TGCGCCAGCAGCTCCCGACAGGGTGGAGATACGCAGTATTTT. This gives the protein CASSSRQGGDTQYF.

The genes are TRBV10-2 and TRBJ1-5, with a weak D call TRBD1 (5 bases). The CDR3 has 15 amino acids. The germline V gene has CDR1 WSHSY and CDR2 SAAADI. Trimming cost V 3 bases and J 2 bases, with 11 bases left between them. CDR3 bases: TGCGCCAGCAGTGATGGGGGGGATGGCAATCAGCCCCAGCATTTT. Encoded protein: CASSDGGDGNQPQHF.